Below are 7 T cell receptor beta chains sequenced from a single sample in a study of early T cells in non-severe SARS-CoV-2 infection. One entry per CDR3 protein, called by TCRdb with MiXCR from the 5' RACE reads. The sample contains about 60,000 distinct CDR3 sequences, approximately 9% of which appear only once. Specimen: whole blood. The receptors were sampled from an adult who was a healthcare worker with PCR-confirmed SARS-CoV-2 infection or an uninfected control (not recorded which).

The chain couples TRBV28 to TRBJ2-5; 10 bases fit TRBD1. The CDR3 is made up of 14 amino acids. Trimming took 5 bases from V and 4 from J; bases not matched to a gene: 4. CDR1 MDHEN and CDR2 SYDVKM come from the germline V gene. CDR3 loop: CASSEGQGIETQYF. Written as DNA, the CDR3 is TGTGCCAGCAGTGAGGGACAGGGGATAGAGACCCAGTACTTC. Based on the CDR3 plus reference TRBV28 and TRBJ2-5, the full variable domain is DVKVTQSSRYLVKRTGEKVFLECVQDMDHENMFWYRQDPGLGLRLIYFSYDVKMKEKGDIPEGYSVSREKKERFSLILESASTNQTSMYLCASSEGQGIETQYFGPGTRLLVL.

Many counts were recorded for this clonotype. The chain employs TRBV27 and TRBJ1-5, with D hard to call. The CDR3 has 15 amino acids. Per germline, CDR1 MNHEY and CDR2 SMNVEV (reference sequence). The V gene lost 6 bases and the J gene lost 3 bases, with 15 bases spanning the gap. CDR3 DNA: TGTGCCAGCAGACCCGTAGTTCCAGACAATCAGCCCCAGCATTTT. Its protein is CASRPVVPDNQPQHF.

This clonotype appeared many times. This chain uses TRBV6-1 with TRBJ2-7; tentatively, D is TRBD1 (7 bases). V was shortened by 7 bases and J by 5 bases, with 18 bases between the two germline ends. CDR1 is MNHNS, CDR2 SASEGT, per germline. The CDR3 covers 14 residues. The CDR3 DNA reads as TGTGCCAGCAACCGAAATCAGGGGGGAGACGAGCAGTACTTC. It codes for CASNRNQGGDEQYF.

This clonotype was detected a few times. V gene TRBV12-3 or TRBV12-4 combines with J gene TRBJ1-2, with unresolved D. The CDR3 length is 13 residues. V lost 4 bases to trimming and J lost 8 bases, with 14 bases between them. CDR3 loop: CASSSPGEEGYTF. The CDR3 DNA reads TGTGCCAGCAGTTCACCGGGAGAGGAGGGCTACACCTTC.

This clonotype was counted many times. The chain employs TRBV12-3 or TRBV12-4 and TRBJ2-5; 7 bases align to TRBD1. Trimming at V came to 7 bases and at J to 5 bases, leaving 7 bases not matched to a gene. The CDR3 is made up of 13 amino acids. The CDR3 sequence: CASKQGIWETQYF. The DNA of the CDR3 is TGTGCCAGCAAACAGGGGATCTGGGAGACCCAGTACTTC.

This clonotype appeared a few times. This CDR3 reads CASRTNGLTDTQYF. The CDR3 DNA follows: TGTGCCAGCAGAACCAACGGCTTAACAGATACGCAGTATTTT. The chain joins TRBV6-5 to TRBJ2-3; D gene unclear. The germline V and J ends were trimmed by 6 bases and 3 bases, with 13 bases remaining between them. Germline lookup yields CDR1 MNHEY and CDR2 SVGAGI. CDR3 length: 14 amino acids.

This clonotype was recorded at least ten times. CDR3 region: CAISDSGHSETQYF. The CDR3 nucleotides are TGTGCCATCAGTGATTCGGGGCATTCGGAGACCCAGTACTTC. The V call is TRBV10-3, the J call TRBJ2-5; perhaps D is TRBD1 or TRBD2 (5 bases each). The CDR3 covers 14 residues. The ends were cut back, 3 bases at V and 5 bases at J, with 13 bases in the middle. The germline V gene has CDR1 ENHRY and CDR2 SYGVKD.